The 25 T cell receptor beta chains given below trace back to one sample, sequenced in a study of T cell clones after liver transplantation. The protocol was immunoSEQ multiplex PCR, while the TCRdb copy is restricted to in-frame clones and leaves out a portion. The sample consists of 20,000 to 25,000 clones, approximately 93% of them appearing once. The sample in question was CD8+ T cells from blood, obtained nearly 26 months after liver transplant. These receptors originate from a human patient who received a liver transplant. Part of the T cell pool may stem from the graft donor.

The chain employs TRBV6-1 and TRBJ2-7, with D possibly being TRBD1 (5 bases). Germline V gene lookup returns CDR1 MNHNS and CDR2 SASEGT. The length of the CDR3 is 13 residues. Trimming took 4 bases from V and 7 from J, leaving 14 bases between them. DNA of the CDR3: TGTGCCAGCAGTGCAACTACAGGACGAGAGCAGTACTTC. It specifies CASSATTGREQYF.

V usage is TRBV30 and J usage is TRBJ1-2; 12 bases map to TRBD1. Trimming took 5 bases from V and 4 from J; bases not matched to a gene: 5. Germline-derived CDR1 and CDR2 are GTSNPN and SVGIG (reference sequence). CDR3 size: 14 residues. In DNA form, the CDR3 reads TGTGCCTGGGGGACAGGGGGCCCTTCCTATGGCTACACCTTC. Residues: CAWGTGGPSYGYTF. The whole variable domain, remainder taken from reference TRBV30 and TRBJ1-2, is SQTIHQWPATLVQPVGSPLSLECTVEGTSNPNLYWYRQAAGRGLQLLFYSVGIGQISSEVPQNLSASRPQDRQFILSSKKLLLSDSGFYLCAWGTGGPSYGYTFGSGTRLTVV.

The V and J genes are TRBV11-2 and TRBJ2-2, with 7 nucleotides matching TRBD1. The CDR3 is 19 residues long. The ends lost 2 bases at V and 3 bases at J; junction bases unmatched: 15. Germline assignment: CDR1 SGHAT and CDR2 FQNNGV. The CDR3 loop is CASSLTSGQLVRYTGELFF. CDR3 DNA sequence: TGTGCCAGCAGCTTAACCTCGGGACAGCTAGTAAGGTACACCGGGGAGCTGTTTTTT.

The rearrangement uses TRBV7-9 and TRBJ2-3; D not certain. Germline lookup yields CDR1 SEHNR and CDR2 FQNEAQ (reference sequence). The CDR3 spans 14 residues. Trimming took off 0 bases at V and 2 bases at J, with 6 bases between the two ends. The CDR3 coding sequence is TGTGCCAGCAGCTTAGCCAGAACCACAGATACGCAGTATTTT. It encodes CASSLARTTDTQYF.

The V gene is TRBV28, the J gene TRBJ2-5; tentatively, D is TRBD2 (6 bases). Trimming removed 4 bases at V and 2 bases at J, with 20 bases between. In germline, CDR1 is MDHEN, CDR2 SYDVKM. CDR3 length: 17 amino acids. In nucleotides, the CDR3 is TGTGCCAGCAGTTCCTACCGGCGGGGATTGGCTCAAGAGACCCAGTACTTC. As protein: CASSSYRRGLAQETQYF.

The rearrangement uses TRBV29-1 and TRBJ1-1, with a weak D call TRBD1 (6 bases). This CDR3 contains 11 residues. The germline V gene has CDR1 SQVTM and CDR2 ANQGSEA. This chain's CDR3 is CIHRGQSEAFF. As DNA, the CDR3 is TGCATTCACCGGGGGCAGTCTGAAGCTTTCTTT.

The sample holds one count of this clone. CDR3 DNA sequence: TGTGCCAGCAGCCAAGATTGGCGGGAGGCAGATACGCAGTATTTT. The encoded protein is CASSQDWREADTQYF. The chain couples TRBV14 to TRBJ2-3; 8 positions match TRBD2. The CDR3 contains 15 residues. V was pared by 0 bases and J by 4 bases, with 3 bases of the junction left unmatched. Per germline, CDR1 SGHDN and CDR2 FVKESK. The full variable domain, in which reference TRBV14 and TRBJ2-3 provide the parts outside the CDR3, is EAGVTQFPSHSVIEKGQTVTLRCDPISGHDNLYWYRRVMGKEIKFLLHFVKESKQDESGMPNNRFLAERTGGTYSTLKVQPAELEDSGVYFCASSQDWREADTQYFGPGTRLTVL.

The rearrangement links TRBV7-8 to TRBJ1-1, with D maybe TRBD1 (5 bases). Germline assignment: CDR1 SGHVS and CDR2 FQNEAQ. Trimming cost V 4 bases and J 5 bases, with 8 bases left between them. This CDR3 region has 12 residues. CDR3 amino acids: CASSSRVTEAFF. The CDR3 DNA follows: TGTGCCAGCAGCTCCAGGGTTACTGAAGCTTTCTTT.

In its sample, this clone was seen a few times. The V and J genes are TRBV5-6 and TRBJ2-7; D possibly corresponds to TRBD2 (5 bases). The CDR3 length is 14 residues. Between the trimmed V and J ends, which lost 7 bases and 6 bases, there was a span of 20 bases. The germline V gene encodes CDR1 SGHDT and CDR2 YYEEEE. CDR3 region: CASSPPGYRGEQYF. The CDR3 region has the DNA TGTGCCAGCTCCCCCCCGGGGTATAGAGGCGAGCAGTACTTC.

The CDR3, as DNA: TGCAGCGTTGAAGGACTAGCGGGAGGGTCCCCGGGGAACAATGAGCAGTTCTTC. Its protein is CSVEGLAGGSPGNNEQFF. The chain combines TRBV29-1 with TRBJ2-1, with 14 bases that match TRBD2. Germline-derived CDR1 and CDR2 are SQVTM and ANQGSEA. This CDR3 has 18 residues. With V trimmed by 1 base and J by 5 bases, 10 bases remained unmatched.

V and J are TRBV28 and TRBJ2-3, with a possible D match to TRBD2 (6 bases). V lost 5 bases and J 8 bases, leaving 11 bases between the germline ends. This CDR3 contains 12 residues. The germline gives CDR1 MDHEN, CDR2 SYDVKM. Here the CDR3 reads CASSPTRSTQYF. CDR3 nucleotides: TGTGCCAGCAGTCCGACTAGAAGTACGCAGTATTTT.

This clone was recorded once. CDR3 nucleotides: TGCGCCAGCAGCCAAGAGGGTTCGGGGGTAGCAGTCGGGGAGCTGTTTTTT. Amino acids: CASSQEGSGVAVGELFF. This chain links TRBV4-3 with TRBJ2-2, with a possible D match to TRBD2 (6 bases). CDR1 is LGHNA and CDR2 is YSLEER in the germline V gene. V lost 0 bases, J lost 7 bases, and 18 bases lay in between. CDR3 length equals 17 residues.

The chain carries TRBV4-1 and TRBJ2-3; the D is unclear. Germline V lookup: CDR1 MGHRA, CDR2 YSYEKL. Trimming took 0 bases from V and 0 from J, leaving 4 bases between them. This CDR3 region has 14 residues. The CDR3 region is CASSQDPSTDTQYF. The CDR3 nucleotides are TGCGCCAGCAGCCAAGACCCTAGCACAGATACGCAGTATTTT.

The J gene is TRBJ2-1, the V gene TRBV7-6; the match to TRBD2 covers 13 bases. The CDR3 loop spans 15 amino acids. V was clipped by 3 bases and J by 8 bases; unmatched bases: 4. Germline CDR1 and CDR2: SGHVS and FNYEAQ. The CDR3 sequence is CASSLGTSGIYEQFF. In nucleotides, the CDR3 is TGTGCCAGCAGCTTGGGGACTAGCGGGATATATGAGCAGTTCTTC.

The CDR3 loop is CASRGETYGYTF. In DNA form, the CDR3 reads TGTGCCAGCAGAGGCGAAACCTATGGCTACACCTTC. The rearrangement uses TRBV2 and TRBJ1-2; D not resolved. Trimming left V 6 bases short and J 4 bases short, with 9 bases between. The CDR3 contains 12 residues. Germline-derived CDR1 and CDR2 are SNHLY and FYNNEI.

The rearrangement links TRBV28 to TRBJ1-5; no firm D call. Per the germline V gene, CDR1 is MDHEN and CDR2 is SYDVKM. Trimming left V 3 bases short and J 0 bases short, with 12 bases between. The CDR3 spans 16 residues. The CDR3: CASSLGTEYSNQPQHF. The CDR3 DNA reads as TGTGCCAGCAGTTTGGGAACAGAGTATAGCAATCAGCCCCAGCATTTT.

The CDR3 loop is CASSPTPRAYNQPQHF. The CDR3 bases are TGTGCCAGCAGCCCAACTCCAAGAGCCTACAATCAGCCCCAGCATTTT. The chain joins TRBV7-2 to TRBJ1-5; D remains unclear. The V gene's germline CDR1 is SGHTA and CDR2 FQGNSA. The germline V and J ends were trimmed by 5 bases and 3 bases, with 17 bases remaining between them. This CDR3 region has 16 residues. The whole variable domain, remainder taken from reference TRBV7-2 and TRBJ1-5, is GAGVSQSPSNKVTEKGKDVELRCDPISGHTALYWYRQSLGQGLEFLIYFQGNSAPDKSGLPSDRFSAERTGGSVSTLTIQRTQQEDSAVYLCASSPTPRAYNQPQHFGDGTRLSIL.

V and J are TRBV10-3 and TRBJ2-1; TRBD2 aligns across 7 bases. The CDR3 is 14 residues long. The ends lost 6 bases at V and 5 bases at J; junction bases unmatched: 7. CDR1 is ENHRY, CDR2 SYGVKD, per germline. The CDR3 loop is CAISGHRGDNEQFF. CDR3 nucleotides: TGTGCCATCAGCGGACACCGGGGGGACAATGAGCAGTTCTTC.

This chain joins TRBV4-3 and TRBJ2-3; no clear D gene. V was cut by 1 base and J by 5 bases, with 13 bases left in between. The CDR3 length is 15 residues. Germline V gene lookup returns CDR1 LGHNA and CDR2 YSLEER. The CDR3 DNA sequence: TGCGCCAGCAGCCAAGTTTGGGGTACTGGAGATACGCAGTATTTT. This encodes CASSQVWGTGDTQYF.

This chain joins TRBV5-1 and TRBJ2-3; D is unresolved. The V gene lost 2 bases and the J gene lost 0 bases, with 13 bases spanning the gap. CDR3 length: 16 residues. Germline CDR1 and CDR2: SGHRS and YFSETQ. The CDR3 sequence: CASSFNSIKSTDTQYF. For the CDR3, the DNA is TGCGCCAGCAGCTTCAACTCGATAAAGAGCACAGATACGCAGTATTTT.

This chain joins TRBV30 and TRBJ2-5, with 8 positions matching TRBD2. CDR3 length: 16 residues. Trimming cost V 0 bases and J 2 bases; bases outside gene matches: 8. Germline CDR1 GTSNPN, CDR2 SVGIG (reference sequence). Written as DNA, the CDR3 is TGTGCCTGGAGTGTATCGTTAGCGGGGCTTCAAGAGACCCAGTACTTC. This codes for CAWSVSLAGLQETQYF.

The genes are TRBV7-2 and TRBJ2-7, with 11 bases fitting TRBD2. The J segment lost 5 bases and the V segment lost 4 bases, leaving 7 bases of the junction unmatched. This CDR3 comprises 15 residues. Germline V CDR1 and CDR2: SGHTA, FQGNSA. The CDR3 DNA reads as TGTGCCAGCAGCTCTACTAGCGGGAGAGGCAACGAGCAGTACTTC. Protein: CASSSTSGRGNEQYF.

The CDR3 here is CASSSPWDRGGETEAFF. In nucleotides, the CDR3 is TGTGCCAGCAGCTCACCCTGGGACAGGGGGGGAGAGACTGAAGCTTTCTTT. J is TRBJ1-1 and V is TRBV7-9; 11 bases fit TRBD1. The ends lost 4 bases at V and 5 bases at J; junction bases unmatched: 12. The CDR3 length is 17 residues. CDR1 is SEHNR and CDR2 is FQNEAQ in the germline V gene (reference sequence).

The chain uses TRBV6-1 and TRBJ2-7; D unclear. V lost 3 bases to trimming and J lost 2 bases, with 17 bases between them. Germline V lookup: CDR1 MNHNS, CDR2 SASEGT. The length of the CDR3 is 16 residues. CDR3 in DNA: TGTGCCAGCAGTGACCCATCGGTTGGGTGGACCTACGAGCAGTACTTC. As protein: CASSDPSVGWTYEQYF.

The genes are TRBV29-1 and TRBJ2-7; 8 nucleotides match TRBD1. This CDR3 is 16 amino acids long. Germline V gene lookup returns CDR1 SQVTM and CDR2 ANQGSEA. V dropped 1 base and J dropped 2; count of bases not matched to a gene: 10. The CDR3 nucleotides are TGCAGCGTTGAAGGCGGGACAGGTCACCCTACCTACGAGCAGTACTTC. Residues: CSVEGGTGHPTYEQYF.